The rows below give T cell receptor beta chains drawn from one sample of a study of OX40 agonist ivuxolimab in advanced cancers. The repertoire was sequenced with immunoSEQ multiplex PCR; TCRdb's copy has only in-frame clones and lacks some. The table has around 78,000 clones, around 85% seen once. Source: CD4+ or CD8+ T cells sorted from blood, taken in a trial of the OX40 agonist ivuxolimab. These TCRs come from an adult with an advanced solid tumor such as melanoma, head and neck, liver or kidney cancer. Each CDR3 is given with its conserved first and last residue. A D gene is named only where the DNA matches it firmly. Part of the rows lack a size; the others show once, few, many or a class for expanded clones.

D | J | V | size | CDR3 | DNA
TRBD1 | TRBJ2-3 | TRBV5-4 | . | CASSIQGAFTDTQYF | TGTGCCAGCAGCATTCAGGGGGCCTTCACAGATACGCAGTATTTT
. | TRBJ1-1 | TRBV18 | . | CASSPLGGVGNTEAFF | TGTGCCAGCTCACCACTAGGGGGGGTCGGGAACACTGAAGCTTTCTTT
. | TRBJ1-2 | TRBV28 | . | CASGGGHGYTF | TGTGCCAGCGGAGGGGGGCATGGCTACACCTTC
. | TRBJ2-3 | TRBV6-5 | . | CASSYRTGDTQYF | TGTGCCAGCAGCTACCGGACGGGCGATACGCAGTATTTT
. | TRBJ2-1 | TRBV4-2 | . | CASSLQPPGTPQREQFF | TGTGCCAGCAGCCTCCAACCCCCCGGGACCCCCCAGCGGGAGCAGTTCTTC
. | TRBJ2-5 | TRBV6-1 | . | CASSAGEGETQYF | TGTGCCAGCAGCGCAGGGGAGGGAGAGACCCAGTACTTC
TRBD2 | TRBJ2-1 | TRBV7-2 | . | CASITSGRALYNEQFF | TGTGCCAGCATCACTAGCGGGAGGGCCCTTTACAATGAGCAGTTCTTC
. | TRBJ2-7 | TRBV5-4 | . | CASSLGHNEQYF | TGTGCCAGCAGCCTGGGACACAACGAGCAGTACTTC
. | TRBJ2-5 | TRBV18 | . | CASGTTIQETQYF | TGTGCCAGCGGAACGACTATCCAAGAGACCCAGTACTTC
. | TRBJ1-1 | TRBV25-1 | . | CASSASYSGWSEAFF | TGTGCCAGCAGTGCATCGTATTCTGGGTGGTCTGAAGCTTTCTTT
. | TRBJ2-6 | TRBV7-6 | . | CASSKLLQGGANVLTF | TGTGCCAGCAGCAAACTCTTACAGGGTGGGGCCAACGTCCTGACTTTC
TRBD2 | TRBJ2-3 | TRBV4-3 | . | CASSHGRGTHSTDTQYF | TGCGCCAGCAGCCATGGGCGGGGGACCCATAGCACAGATACGCAGTATTTT
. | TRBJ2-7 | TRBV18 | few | CASSVSSYEQYF | TGTGCCAGCTCAGTAAGCTCCTACGAGCAGTACTTC
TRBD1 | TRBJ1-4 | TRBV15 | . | CATSAPGTENSEKLFF | TGTGCCACCAGCGCCCCCGGGACAGAAAATTCTGAAAAACTGTTTTTT
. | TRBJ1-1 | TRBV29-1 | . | CSVEPQWDTEAFF | TGCAGCGTTGAACCCCAGTGGGACACTGAAGCTTTCTTT
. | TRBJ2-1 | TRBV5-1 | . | CASSLGFDNEQFF | TGCGCCAGCAGCTTAGGATTTGACAATGAGCAGTTCTTC
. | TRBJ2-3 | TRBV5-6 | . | CASRIGSSADTQYF | TGTGCCAGCAGAATTGGATCCTCGGCAGATACGCAGTATTTT
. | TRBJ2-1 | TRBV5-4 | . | CASSLTVSSYNEQFF | TGTGCCAGCAGCTTGACGGTCTCCTCCTACAATGAGCAGTTCTTC
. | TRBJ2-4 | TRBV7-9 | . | CASEAKSIQYF | TGTGCCAGCGAGGCCAAAAGCATTCAGTACTTC
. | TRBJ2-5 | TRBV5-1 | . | CASSSTGLSQETQYF | TGCGCCAGCAGCTCAACAGGCCTAAGCCAAGAGACCCAGTACTTC
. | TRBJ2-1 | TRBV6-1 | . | CASSSYEQFF | TGTGCCAGCAGTTCTTATGAGCAGTTCTTC
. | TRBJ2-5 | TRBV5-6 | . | CASSPGLRETQYF | TGTGCCAGCAGCCCGGGCCTTCGAGAGACCCAGTACTTC
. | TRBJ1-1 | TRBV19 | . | CASIQDGNTEAFF | TGTGCCAGTATCCAAGACGGGAACACTGAAGCTTTCTTT
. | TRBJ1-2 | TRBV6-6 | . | CASSYSSGRKGYTF | TGTGCCAGCAGTTACTCGTCAGGCCGAAAGGGCTACACCTTC
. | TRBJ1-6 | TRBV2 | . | CASSPLSPLHF | TGTGCCAGCAGTCCCCTTTCACCCCTCCACTTT
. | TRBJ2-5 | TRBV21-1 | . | CASSKDAGWETQYF | TGTGCCAGCAGCAAAGACGCAGGTTGGGAGACCCAGTACTTC
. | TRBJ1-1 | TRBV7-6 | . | CASSLALRGEKAFF | TGTGCCAGCAGCTTAGCTCTCAGGGGAGAGAAAGCTTTCTTT
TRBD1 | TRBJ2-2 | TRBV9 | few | CASSAPGGSVTGELFF | TGTGCCAGCAGCGCCCCAGGGGGCTCTGTCACCGGGGAGCTGTTTTTT
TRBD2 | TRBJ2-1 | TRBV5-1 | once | CASTPLAGGDNEQFF | TGCGCCAGCACACCCCTAGCGGGAGGAGACAATGAGCAGTTCTTC
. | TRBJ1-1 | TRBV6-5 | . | CASSESGATEAFF | TGTGCCAGCAGTGAGTCAGGGGCCACTGAAGCTTTCTTT
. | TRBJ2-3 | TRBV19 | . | CASRSGVSTDTQYF | TGTGCCAGTAGATCAGGGGTCAGCACAGATACGCAGTATTTT
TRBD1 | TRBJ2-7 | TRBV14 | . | CASSLTGDLEQYF | TGTGCCAGCAGCCTCACAGGGGATCTCGAGCAGTACTTC
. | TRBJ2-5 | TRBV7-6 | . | CASSLGAPTSETQYF | TGTGCCAGCAGCCTCGGCGCCCCCACATCGGAGACCCAGTACTTC
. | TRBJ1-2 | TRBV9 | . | CASTEGGFNYGYTF | TGTGCCAGCACGGAGGGAGGGTTTAACTATGGCTACACCTTC
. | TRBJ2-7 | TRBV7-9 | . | CASSRGSYEQYF | TGTGCCAGCAGCAGAGGCTCCTACGAGCAGTACTTC
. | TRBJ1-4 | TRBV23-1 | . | CASSQSRGKMTEKLFF | TGCGCCAGCAGTCAATCGAGGGGGAAGATGACCGAAAAACTGTTTTTT
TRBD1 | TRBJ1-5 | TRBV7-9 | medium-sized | CASSPTSGGDQPQHF | TGTGCCAGCAGCCCAACCTCAGGGGGGGATCAGCCCCAGCATTTT
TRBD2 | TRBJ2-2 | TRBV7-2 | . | CASSLVLRGFTGELFF | TGTGCCAGCAGCTTAGTATTGCGGGGGTTCACCGGGGAGCTGTTTTTT
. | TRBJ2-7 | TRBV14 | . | CASSPPRGLPPYEQYF | TGTGCCAGCAGCCCACCCCGGGGCCTTCCCCCCTACGAGCAGTACTTC
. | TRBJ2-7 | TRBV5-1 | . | CASSFSPGNSYEQYF | TGCGCCAGCAGCTTTTCCCCAGGGAACTCCTACGAGCAGTACTTC
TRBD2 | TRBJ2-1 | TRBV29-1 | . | CSVRGGVSYNEQFF | TGCAGCGTCCGGGGGGGGGTGTCATACAATGAGCAGTTCTTC
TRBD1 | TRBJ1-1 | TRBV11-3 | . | CASSADRGAEAFF | TGTGCCAGCAGCGCAGACAGGGGGGCTGAAGCTTTCTTT
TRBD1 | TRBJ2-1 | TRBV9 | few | CASSSGGQGYYNEQFF | TGTGCCAGCAGCTCAGGGGGACAGGGATACTACAATGAGCAGTTCTTC
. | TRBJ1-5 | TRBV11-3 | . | CASSLGGVNQPQHF | TGTGCCAGCAGCCTAGGGGGTGTCAATCAGCCCCAGCATTTT
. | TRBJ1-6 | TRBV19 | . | CASQQESSYNSPLHF | TGTGCCAGTCAACAGGAAAGCTCCTATAATTCACCCCTCCACTTT
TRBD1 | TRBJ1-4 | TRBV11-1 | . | CASSPGQGARKLFF | TGTGCCAGCAGTCCTGGACAGGGGGCGCGAAAACTGTTTTTT
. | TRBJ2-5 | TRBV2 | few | CASGFTEETQYF | TGTGCCAGCGGATTTACCGAAGAGACCCAGTACTTC
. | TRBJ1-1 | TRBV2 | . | CASVNPLNTEAFF | TGTGCCAGCGTCAACCCCTTGAACACTGAAGCTTTCTTT
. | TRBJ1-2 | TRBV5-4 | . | CATAPPSSGHYLNYGYTF | TGTGCCACAGCCCCCCCGTCTTCAGGGCACTATCTTAACTATGGCTACACCTTC
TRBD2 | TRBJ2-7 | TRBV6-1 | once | CASSGGRGTSGSYEQYF | TGTGCCAGCAGTGGGGGGCGAGGGACTAGCGGCTCCTACGAGCAGTACTTC
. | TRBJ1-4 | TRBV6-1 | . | CASNQGTYNEKLFF | TGTGCCAGCAACCAGGGGACCTATAATGAAAAACTGTTTTTT
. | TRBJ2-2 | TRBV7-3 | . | CASSYTGELFF | TGTGCCAGCAGCTACACCGGGGAGCTGTTTTTT
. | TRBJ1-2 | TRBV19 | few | CASRQGAWYGYTF | TGTGCCAGTAGACAAGGGGCTTGGTATGGCTACACCTTC
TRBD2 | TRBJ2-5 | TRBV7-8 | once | CASSLAVAGSQETQYF | TGTGCCAGCAGCTTAGCCGTAGCGGGATCTCAAGAGACCCAGTACTTC
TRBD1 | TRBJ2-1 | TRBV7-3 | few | CASSLEGQGFSEQFF | TGTGCCAGCAGCTTAGAAGGACAGGGGTTCAGTGAGCAGTTCTTC
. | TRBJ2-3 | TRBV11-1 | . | CASSRPAGASTDTQYF | TGTGCCAGCAGCCGGCCCGCGGGGGCGAGCACAGATACGCAGTATTTT
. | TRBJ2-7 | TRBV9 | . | CASSVEDAGEQYF | TGTGCCAGCAGCGTAGAGGATGCGGGCGAGCAGTACTTC
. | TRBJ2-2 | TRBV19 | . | CASSMGSHTGELFF | TGTGCCAGTAGTATGGGTAGTCACACCGGGGAGCTGTTTTTT
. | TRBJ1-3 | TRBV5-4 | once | CASSSRDTAGNTIYF | TGTGCCAGCAGCTCCAGGGATACTGCTGGAAACACCATATATTTT